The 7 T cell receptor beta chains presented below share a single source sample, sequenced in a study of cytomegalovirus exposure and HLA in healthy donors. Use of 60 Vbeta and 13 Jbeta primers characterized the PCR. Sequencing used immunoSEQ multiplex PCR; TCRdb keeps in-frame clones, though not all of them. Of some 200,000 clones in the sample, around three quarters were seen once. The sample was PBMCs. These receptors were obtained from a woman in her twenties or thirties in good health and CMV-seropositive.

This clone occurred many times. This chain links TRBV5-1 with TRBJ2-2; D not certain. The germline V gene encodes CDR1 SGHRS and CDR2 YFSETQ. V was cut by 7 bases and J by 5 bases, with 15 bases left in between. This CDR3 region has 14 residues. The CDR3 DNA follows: TGCGCCAGCTTTCTGACACCCGAGACCGGGGAGCTGTTTTTT. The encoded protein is CASFLTPETGELFF.

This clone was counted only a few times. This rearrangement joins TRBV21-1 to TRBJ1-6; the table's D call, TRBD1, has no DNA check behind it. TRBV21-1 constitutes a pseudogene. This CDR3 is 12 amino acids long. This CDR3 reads CASSKPSGTGNF. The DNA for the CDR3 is TGTGCCAGCAGCAAACCAAGCGGGACAGGCAACTTT.

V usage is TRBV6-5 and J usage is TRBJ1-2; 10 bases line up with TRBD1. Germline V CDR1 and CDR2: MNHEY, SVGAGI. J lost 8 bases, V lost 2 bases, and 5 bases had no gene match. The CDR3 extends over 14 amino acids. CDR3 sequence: CASSYGQGVRGYTF. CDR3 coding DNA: TGTGCCAGCAGTTACGGACAGGGGGTCAGAGGCTACACCTTC.

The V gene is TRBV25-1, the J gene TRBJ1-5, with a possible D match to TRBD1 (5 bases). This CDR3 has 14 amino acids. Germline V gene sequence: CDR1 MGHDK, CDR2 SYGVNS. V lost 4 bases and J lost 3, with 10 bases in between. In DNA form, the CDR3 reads TGTGCCAGCAGTGTAGGGGCTTTCAATCAGCCCCAGCATTTT. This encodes CASSVGAFNQPQHF.

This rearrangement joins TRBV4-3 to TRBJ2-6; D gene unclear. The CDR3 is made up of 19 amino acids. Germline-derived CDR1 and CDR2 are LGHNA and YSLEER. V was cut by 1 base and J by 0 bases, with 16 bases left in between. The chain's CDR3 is CASSQGVGEYRSGANVLTF. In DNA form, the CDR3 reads TGCGCCAGCAGCCAAGGAGTAGGAGAATACCGCTCTGGGGCCAACGTCCTGACTTTC.

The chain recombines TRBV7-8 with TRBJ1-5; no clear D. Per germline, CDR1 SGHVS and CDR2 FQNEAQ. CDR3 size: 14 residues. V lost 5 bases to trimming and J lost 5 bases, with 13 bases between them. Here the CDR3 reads CASSQWHEDQPQHF. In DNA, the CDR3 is TGTGCCAGCAGCCAGTGGCACGAGGATCAGCCCCAGCATTTT.

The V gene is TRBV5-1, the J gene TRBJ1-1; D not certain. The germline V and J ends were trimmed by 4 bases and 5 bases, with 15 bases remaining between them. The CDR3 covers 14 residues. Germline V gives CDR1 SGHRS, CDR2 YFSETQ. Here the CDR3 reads CASSPPASGTEAFF. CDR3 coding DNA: TGCGCCAGCAGCCCTCCGGCATCGGGTACTGAAGCTTTCTTT.